Listed below are T cell receptor beta chains from one sample, sequenced in a study of neoadjuvant anti-PD-1 for oral cavity cancer. Profiled with immunoSEQ multiplex PCR; TCRdb holds only in-frame clones, not every one. Of approximately 15,000 clones in the sample, roughly three fifths were seen once. The sequenced sample was PBMCs, obtained before nivolumab (anti-PD-1) treatment. These receptors came from a person aged 40-85 years with oral cavity squamous cell carcinoma. CDR3s include the opening cysteine and the closing phenylalanine or tryptophan. A D gene is named only where the DNA matches it firmly. Size is omitted from some rows. Given values are once, few, many or a class for expanded clones.

d_call	v_call	j_call	clone_size	cdr3_nt	cdr3_aa
.	TRBV5-1	TRBJ1-5	few	TGCGCCAGCAGCCTACCGGGCCTTAATCAGCCCCAGCATTTT	CASSLPGLNQPQHF
.	TRBV30	TRBJ2-3	.	TGTGCCTGGCAAAGGGAGGCAGATACGCAGTATTTT	CAWQREADTQYF
.	TRBV5-6	TRBJ2-4	.	TGTGCCAGCAGCTTGAGGAACATTCAGTACTTC	CASSLRNIQYF
.	TRBV5-8	TRBJ1-3	once	TGTGCCAGCAGCTGGGGACCGATTACCTCTGGAAACACCATATATTTT	CASSWGPITSGNTIYF
.	TRBV29-1	TRBJ2-7	.	TGCAGCGGGGAGCTGGGGTACGAGCAGTACTTC	CSGELGYEQYF
.	TRBV11-2	TRBJ2-7	.	TGTGCCAGCAGCTTAGGGCGGACCTACGAGCAGTACTTC	CASSLGRTYEQYF
.	TRBV5-1	TRBJ1-1	few	TGCGCCAGCAGCGATCCGGGATTGAACACTGAAGCTTTCTTT	CASSDPGLNTEAFF
.	TRBV27	TRBJ1-5	.	TGTGCCAGCAGTTTGTCCGGAAATAGCAATCAGCCCCAGCATTTT	CASSLSGNSNQPQHF
TRBD1	TRBV4-1	TRBJ1-2	few	TGCGCCAGCAGGAAAGTTGGGGACAGGGGTCTTGGTGGCTACACCTTC	CASRKVGDRGLGGYTF
.	TRBV7-7	TRBJ1-5	.	TGTGCCAGCAGCCCGGCCTACGGTCAGCCCCAGCATTTT	CASSPAYGQPQHF
.	TRBV28	TRBJ2-7	.	TGTGCCAGCTCTACGAACTACGAGCAGTACTTC	CASSTNYEQYF
.	TRBV15	TRBJ2-7	once	TGTGCCACCAGCAGAGGTTACGAGCAGTACTTC	CATSRGYEQYF
TRBD2	TRBV11-2	TRBJ2-7	once	TGTGCCAGCAGCTGGACTAGCGGGAGATTTGACGAGCAGTACTTC	CASSWTSGRFDEQYF
.	TRBV29-1	TRBJ2-2	few	TGCAGCGTTACCCTGCGCGGGGGGGAGCTGTTTTTT	CSVTLRGGELFF
TRBD2	TRBV6-5	TRBJ2-7	few	TGTGCCAGCAGTTACGGAGGGACTAGCTCCTACGAGCAGTACTTC	CASSYGGTSSYEQYF
TRBD1	TRBV2	TRBJ1-2	.	TGTGCCATACGAGAGCAACAGGGGATAGGCGGCTACACCTTC	CAIREQQGIGGYTF
.	TRBV18	TRBJ2-7	.	TGTGCCAGCTCACCTCTTGCCACCGAGCAGTACTTC	CASSPLATEQYF
.	TRBV12-5	TRBJ1-5	few	TGTGCTAGTGGTTTTGACCGGGATCAGCCCCAGCATTTT	CASGFDRDQPQHF
.	TRBV18	TRBJ1-2	few	TGTGCCAGCTCAGAGGACCGCATCTATGGCTACACCTTC	CASSEDRIYGYTF
TRBD2	TRBV7-3	TRBJ2-1	.	TGTGCCAGCAGCAATAGCGGGAGGCTTTACAATGAGCAGTTCTTC	CASSNSGRLYNEQFF
.	TRBV7-9	TRBJ1-6	.	TGTGCCAGCAGCTTAAGAACAGGGAATTCACCCCTCCACTTT	CASSLRTGNSPLHF
TRBD1	TRBV6-5	TRBJ1-1	.	TGTGCCAGCAGCCGCCAAAATAGGGGGCACACTGAAGCTTTCTTT	CASSRQNRGHTEAFF
TRBD1	TRBV6-5	TRBJ1-1	.	TGTGCCAGCAGTTCCGGGACAGGGCAAATGAACACTGAAGCTTTCTTT	CASSSGTGQMNTEAFF
.	TRBV6-5	TRBJ1-5	.	TGTGCCAGCAGCCCGGGACATAATCAGCCCCAGCATTTT	CASSPGHNQPQHF
TRBD1	TRBV7-9	TRBJ1-5	.	TGTGCCAGCAGCGCGCAGGGGGTAAGGCAGCCCCAGCATTTT	CASSAQGVRQPQHF
TRBD1	TRBV7-9	TRBJ2-3	few	TGTGCCAGCAGCTCGGGACAGGGAGCTAGCACAGATACGCAGTATTTT	CASSSGQGASTDTQYF
TRBD1	TRBV5-1	TRBJ1-6	.	TGCGCCAGCAGCTTCCAGGGGGTATCCCCTTCGCCCCTCCACTTT	CASSFQGVSPSPLHF
TRBD1	TRBV7-2	TRBJ1-3	.	TGTGCCAGCAGCTTAGGACCGACAGGGGGATCAGGAAACACCATATATTTT	CASSLGPTGGSGNTIYF
TRBD1	TRBV6-5	TRBJ1-4	.	TGTGCCAGCAGCCCGACAGGGTTGGAGGAAAAACTGTTTTTT	CASSPTGLEEKLFF
.	TRBV9	TRBJ2-7	.	TGTGCCAGCAGCGTTAGGGCGGACACCAGTTACGAGCAGTACTTC	CASSVRADTSYEQYF
TRBD1	TRBV30	TRBJ1-2	.	TGTGCCTGGAGTGTACGGGACAGGGACTTTGCTGGCTACACCTTC	CAWSVRDRDFAGYTF
.	TRBV11-1	TRBJ1-1	.	TGTGCCAGCAGTAACCGCCGTGCCACTGAAGCTTTCTTT	CASSNRRATEAFF
TRBD1	TRBV10-3	TRBJ2-7	.	TGTGCCATCAATACGAGGGACAGTACCTACGAGCAGTACTTC	CAINTRDSTYEQYF
.	TRBV11-1	TRBJ2-5	.	TGTGCCAGCAGCACCCCCTCCTTTGGGAAGGAGACCCAGTACTTC	CASSTPSFGKETQYF
.	TRBV29-1	TRBJ1-2	.	TGCAGCGTTGTCGCGGCTGGGTCAGACACCAACTATGGCTACACCTTC	CSVVAAGSDTNYGYTF
.	TRBV7-3	TRBJ2-2	.	TGTGCCAGCAGCACGGGCCAGGGAGCCGGGGAGCTGTTTTTT	CASSTGQGAGELFF
.	TRBV6-5	TRBJ2-2	.	TGTGCCAGCAGTTACTCGACGTGGGGCGAGAGCGGGGAGCTGTTTTTT	CASSYSTWGESGELFF